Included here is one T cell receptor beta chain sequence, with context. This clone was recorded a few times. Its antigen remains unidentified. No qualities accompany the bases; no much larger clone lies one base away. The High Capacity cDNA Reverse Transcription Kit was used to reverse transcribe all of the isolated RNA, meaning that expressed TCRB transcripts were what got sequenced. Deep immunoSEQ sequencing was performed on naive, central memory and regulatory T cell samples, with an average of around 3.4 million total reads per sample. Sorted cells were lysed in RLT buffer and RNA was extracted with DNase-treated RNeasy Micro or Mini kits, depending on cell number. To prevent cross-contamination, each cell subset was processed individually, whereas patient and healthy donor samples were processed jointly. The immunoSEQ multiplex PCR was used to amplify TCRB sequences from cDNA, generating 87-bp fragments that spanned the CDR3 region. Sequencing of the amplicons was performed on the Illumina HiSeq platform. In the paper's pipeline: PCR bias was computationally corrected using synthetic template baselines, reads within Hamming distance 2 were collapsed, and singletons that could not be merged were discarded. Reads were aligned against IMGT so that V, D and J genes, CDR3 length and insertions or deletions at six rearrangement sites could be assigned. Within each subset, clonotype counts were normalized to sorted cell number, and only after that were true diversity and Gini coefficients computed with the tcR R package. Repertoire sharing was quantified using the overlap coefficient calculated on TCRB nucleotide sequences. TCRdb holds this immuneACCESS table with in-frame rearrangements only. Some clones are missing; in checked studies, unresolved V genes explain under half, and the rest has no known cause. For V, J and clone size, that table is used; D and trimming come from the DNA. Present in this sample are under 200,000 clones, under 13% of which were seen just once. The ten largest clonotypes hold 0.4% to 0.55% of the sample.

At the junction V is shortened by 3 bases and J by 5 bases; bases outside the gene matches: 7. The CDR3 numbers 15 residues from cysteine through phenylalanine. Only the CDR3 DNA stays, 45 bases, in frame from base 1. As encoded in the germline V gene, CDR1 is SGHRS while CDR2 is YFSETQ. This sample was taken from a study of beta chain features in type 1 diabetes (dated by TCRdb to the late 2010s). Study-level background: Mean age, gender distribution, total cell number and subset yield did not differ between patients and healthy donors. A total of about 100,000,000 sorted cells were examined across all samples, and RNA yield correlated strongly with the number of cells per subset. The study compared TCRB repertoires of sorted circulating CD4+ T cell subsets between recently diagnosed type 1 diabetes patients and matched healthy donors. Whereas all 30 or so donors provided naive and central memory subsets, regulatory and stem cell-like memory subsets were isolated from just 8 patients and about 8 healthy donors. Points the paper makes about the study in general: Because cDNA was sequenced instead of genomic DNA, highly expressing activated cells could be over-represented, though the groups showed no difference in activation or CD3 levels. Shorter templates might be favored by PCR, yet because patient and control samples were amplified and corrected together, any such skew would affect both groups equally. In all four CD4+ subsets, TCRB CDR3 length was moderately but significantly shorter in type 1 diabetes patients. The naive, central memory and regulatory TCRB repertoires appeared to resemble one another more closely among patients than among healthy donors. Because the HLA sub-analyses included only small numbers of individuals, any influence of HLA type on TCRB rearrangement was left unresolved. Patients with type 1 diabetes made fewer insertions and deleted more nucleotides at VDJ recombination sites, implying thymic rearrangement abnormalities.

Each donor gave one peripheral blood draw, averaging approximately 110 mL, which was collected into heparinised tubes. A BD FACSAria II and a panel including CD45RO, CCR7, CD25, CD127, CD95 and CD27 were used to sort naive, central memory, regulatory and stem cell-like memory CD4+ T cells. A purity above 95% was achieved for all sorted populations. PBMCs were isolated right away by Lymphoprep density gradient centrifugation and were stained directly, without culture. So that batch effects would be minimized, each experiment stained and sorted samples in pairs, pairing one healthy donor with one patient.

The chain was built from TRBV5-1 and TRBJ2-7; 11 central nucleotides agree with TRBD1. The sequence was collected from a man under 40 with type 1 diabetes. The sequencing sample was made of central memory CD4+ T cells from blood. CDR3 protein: CASSSGQGAVDEQYF. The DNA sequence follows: TGCGCCAGCAGCTCTGGACAGGGGGCGGTCGACGAGCAGTACTTC.